The 26 T cell receptor beta chains below were found in one sample sequenced in a study of control samples from healthy donors and cancer patients. Clones were read by immunoSEQ multiplex PCR, and TCRdb kept only the in-frame ones, dropping some. Of some 130,000 clones in the sample, about 85% are singletons; the top ten hold around 9%. The specimen was blood. These receptors came from a woman younger than 45 in good health.

The chain recombines TRBV19 with TRBJ1-2; 8 positions match TRBD1. V shed 3 bases, J shed 7 bases, and the junction held 7 bases outside the gene matches. CDR1 and CDR2 (germline): LNHDA, SQIVND (reference sequence). This CDR3 has 14 residues. CDR3 DNA: TGTGCCAGTAGTATTCGGGACAGGAGGTCTGGCTACACCTTC. It translates to CASSIRDRRSGYTF.

J is TRBJ2-1 and V is TRBV7-7; D gene ambiguous. CDR1 SSHAT and CDR2 FNYEAQ come from the germline V gene (reference sequence). This CDR3 comprises 13 residues. Trimming cost V 5 bases and J 4 bases, with 9 bases left between them. The CDR3, as DNA: TGTGCCAGCAGCCCGTCCCGGTACAATGAGCAGTTCTTC. Its translation is CASSPSRYNEQFF.

This clone has more than one count but fewer than ten. The chain recombines TRBV4-1 with TRBJ1-2; the D is unclear. Germline CDR1 reads MGHRA; CDR2 reads YSYEKL. The CDR3 totals 16 residues. Trimming cost V 0 bases and J 5 bases, with 16 bases left between them. In nucleotides, the CDR3 is TGCGCCAGCAGCCAAGATCTTAGCGCCGGAGGATATGGCTACACCTTC. Translating gives CASSQDLSAGGYGYTF.

The chain links TRBV9 to TRBJ1-1, with D uncertain. The CDR3 runs to 12 residues. The germline gives CDR1 SGDLS, CDR2 YYNGEE. V shed 0 bases and J shed 3 bases, with 3 bases lying between them. DNA of the CDR3: TGTGCCAGCAGCGTAGGAGACACTGAAGCTTTCTTT. Protein sequence: CASSVGDTEAFF.

The V and J genes are TRBV4-1 and TRBJ1-2; 9 bases align to TRBD1. Germline CDR1 is MGHRA and CDR2 is YSYEKL. This CDR3 is built from 15 residues. Trimming removed 5 bases from V and 4 bases from J; junction bases left unmatched: 8. The chain's CDR3 is CASSSRQGDIYGYTF. CDR3 coding DNA: TGCGCCAGCAGCTCCCGACAGGGGGATATCTATGGCTACACCTTC.

This clone was seen only once. V and J are TRBV2 and TRBJ1-4, with TRBD1 identical over 8 bases. Germline lookup yields CDR1 SNHLY and CDR2 FYNNEI. V dropped 8 bases and J dropped 8; count of bases not matched to a gene: 4. This CDR3 is 12 amino acids long. This chain's CDR3 is CASRGQAEKLFF. The CDR3 DNA sequence: TGTGCCAGCCGGGGACAGGCAGAAAAACTGTTTTTT.

V and J are TRBV20-1 and TRBJ2-3; no firm D call. Between the trimmed V and J ends, which lost 8 bases and 4 bases, there was a span of 10 bases. From germline, CDR1 is DFQATT and CDR2 SNEGSKA (reference sequence). The CDR3 totals 11 residues. As DNA, the CDR3 is TGCAGTTTTTTGAGTTCAGATACGCAGTATTTT. Translating gives CSFLSSDTQYF.

This chain joins TRBV7-9 and TRBJ2-7, with unresolved D. Trimming took 1 base from V and 0 from J, leaving 7 bases between them. The CDR3 runs to 14 residues. Looked up from germline, CDR1 is SEHNR and CDR2 is FQNEAQ (reference sequence). This CDR3 is CASSLGVSSYEQYF. The DNA for the CDR3 is TGTGCCAGCAGCTTAGGGGTCAGCTCCTACGAGCAGTACTTC.

This chain links TRBV7-2 with TRBJ2-1, with 8 bases matching TRBD1. The CDR3 is made up of 16 amino acids. Germline loops: CDR1 SGHTA, CDR2 FQGNSA. The J segment lost 4 bases and the V segment lost 4 bases, leaving 9 bases of the junction unmatched. CDR3 nucleotides: TGTGCCAGCAGCTCAAGACAGGGGCAGCGGTACAATGAGCAGTTCTTC. This sequence encodes CASSSRQGQRYNEQFF.

This chain connects TRBV2 to TRBJ2-2; the D gene is possibly TRBD2 (5 bases). Germline assignment: CDR1 SNHLY and CDR2 FYNNEI. V lost 4 bases and J 6 bases, leaving 18 bases between the germline ends. CDR3 size: 16 residues. This CDR3 is CASSAQRSTLPGELFF. The CDR3, as DNA: TGTGCCAGCAGTGCTCAGCGGAGTACCCTGCCCGGGGAGCTGTTTTTT.

The rearrangement uses TRBV28 and TRBJ1-4; a possible D gene is TRBD1 (5 bases). CDR1 and CDR2 (germline): MDHEN, SYDVKM. V shed 4 bases and J shed 3 bases, with 15 bases lying between them. The CDR3 is made up of 16 amino acids. This CDR3 is CASSSGFRPSNEKLFF. CDR3 coding DNA: TGTGCCAGCAGTTCAGGGTTCAGACCCTCTAATGAAAAACTGTTTTTT.

The sample holds one count of this clone. The chain couples TRBV6-1 to TRBJ1-1; D not certain. Germline CDR1 reads MNHNS; CDR2 reads SASEGT. The CDR3 spans 14 residues. With 2 bases removed from V and 1 base from J, the gap between germline ends came to 8 bases. The CDR3 DNA follows: TGTGCCAGCAGTGAAAGAAGAACGAACACTGAAGCTTTCTTT. Protein sequence: CASSERRTNTEAFF.

The CDR3 spells CASRGPSYNEQFF. The CDR3 region has the DNA TGTGCCAGCAGGGGTCCCTCCTACAATGAGCAGTTCTTC. This rearrangement joins TRBV5-6 to TRBJ2-1; D uncertain. The CDR3 spans 13 residues. Trimming shortened V by 5 bases and J by 0 bases, and 6 bases separated the two germline ends. Looked up from germline, CDR1 is SGHDT and CDR2 is YYEEEE.

The chain couples TRBV10-2 to TRBJ2-7, with D possibly called TRBD1 or TRBD2 (5 bases each). CDR1 and CDR2 (germline): WSHSY, SAAADI. Trimming removed 0 bases from V and 7 bases from J, with 13 bases in between. The length of the CDR3 is 14 residues. The CDR3 region is CASSESKGSGEQYF. In DNA, the CDR3 is TGCGCCAGCAGTGAGTCGAAGGGGTCGGGAGAGCAGTACTTC.

This clone was counted once. Other DNA sequences in the sample encode the same CDR3. This chain uses TRBV18 with TRBJ2-7; D assignment may be TRBD1 or TRBD2 (5 bases each). Per the germline V gene, CDR1 is KGHSH and CDR2 is LQKENI. The CDR3 has 15 amino acids. V was trimmed by 6 bases and J by 0 bases, leaving 15 bases between them. CDR3 loop: CASSPGTGSSYEQYF. Here the CDR3 DNA reads TGTGCCAGCTCTCCCGGGACGGGAAGCTCCTACGAGCAGTACTTC.

The chain combines TRBV7-8 with TRBJ2-2; TRBD2 matches at 9 bases. The CDR3 extends over 16 amino acids. CDR1 and CDR2 from the germline V gene are SGHVS and FQNEAQ. J was trimmed by 6 bases and V by 1 base; bases with no gene match: 6. Here the CDR3 reads CASSLGLAGYAGELFF. CDR3 nucleotide sequence: TGTGCCAGCAGCTTAGGGCTAGCGGGATACGCCGGGGAGCTGTTTTTT. The full variable domain, in which reference TRBV7-8 and TRBJ2-2 provide the parts outside the CDR3, is GAGVSQSPRYKVAKRGQDVALRCDPISGHVSLFWYQQALGQGPEFLTYFQNEAQLDKSGLPSDRFFAERPEGSVSTLKIQRTQQEDSAVYLCASSLGLAGYAGELFFGEGSRLTVL.

The chain is built from TRBV2 and TRBJ2-7; D might be TRBD2 (5 bases). Germline V gene sequence: CDR1 SNHLY, CDR2 FYNNEI. This CDR3 is built from 14 residues. V shed 4 bases and J shed 4 bases, with 14 bases lying between them. The CDR3 here is CASSVDGKGYEQYF. The DNA of the CDR3 is TGTGCCAGCAGTGTTGACGGGAAAGGGTACGAGCAGTACTTC.

The rearrangement links TRBV25-1 to TRBJ1-4, with 7 bases that match TRBD1. This CDR3 spans 15 amino acids. V was pared by 4 bases and J by 4 bases, with 6 bases of the junction left unmatched. CDR1 and CDR2 (germline): MGHDK, SYGVNS. The CDR3 region has the DNA TGTGCCAGCAGTGTGGGGACAGCTGTTAATGAAAAACTGTTTTTT. It translates to CASSVGTAVNEKLFF.

This rearrangement joins TRBV4-1 to TRBJ2-4; tentatively, D is TRBD1 (6 bases). The germline V and J ends were trimmed by 3 bases and 3 bases, with 12 bases remaining between them. Germline V gene sequence: CDR1 MGHRA, CDR2 YSYEKL. The CDR3 length is 15 residues. CDR3: CASSHPGDDKNIQYF. In nucleotides, the CDR3 is TGCGCCAGCAGCCATCCAGGGGATGACAAAAACATTCAGTACTTC.

The V call is TRBV18, the J call TRBJ2-7, with D possibly TRBD1 on 6 matching bases. Trimming removed 0 bases at V and 4 bases at J, with 13 bases between. In germline, CDR1 is KGHSH, CDR2 LQKENI. The CDR3 runs to 15 residues. The CDR3 here is CASSPPTGGMYEQYF. The CDR3 DNA sequence: TGTGCCAGCTCACCACCGACAGGTGGGATGTACGAGCAGTACTTC.

The chain is built from TRBV5-1 and TRBJ2-7, with 13 bases fitting TRBD2. CDR1 and CDR2 from the germline V gene are SGHRS and YFSETQ. The ends lost 4 bases at V and 7 bases at J; junction bases unmatched: 11. This CDR3 region has 16 residues. The CDR3 here is CASSPELAGGPREQYF. In DNA form, the CDR3 reads TGCGCCAGCAGCCCTGAACTAGCGGGAGGGCCGCGGGAGCAGTACTTC.

The J gene is TRBJ2-5, the V gene TRBV2, with 9 nucleotides matching TRBD2. This CDR3 has 15 amino acids. Germline values: CDR1 SNHLY, CDR2 FYNNEI. J gave up 5 bases and V 4 bases, and 8 bases lay outside the gene matches. The CDR3 DNA follows: TGTGCCAGCAGTGTGGATAGCGGGAGTACTGAGACCCAGTACTTC. Amino acids: CASSVDSGSTETQYF. Complete variable domain (other parts from reference TRBV2 and TRBJ2-5): EPEVTQTPSHQVTQMGQEVILRCVPISNHLYFYWYRQILGQKVEFLVSFYNNEISEKSEIFDDQFSVERPDGSNFTLKIRSTKLEDSAMYFCASSVDSGSTETQYFGPGTRLLVL.

The genes are TRBV10-3 and TRBJ1-4, with 8 bases lining up with TRBD1. This CDR3 has 15 amino acids. V shed 3 bases, J shed 2 bases, and the junction held 2 bases outside the gene matches. Germline CDR1 is ENHRY and CDR2 is SYGVKD. The CDR3 coding sequence is TGTGCCATCAGTGATAACAGGGGGACTAATGAAAAACTGTTTTTT. Encoded protein: CAISDNRGTNEKLFF.

The chain has TRBV7-2 and TRBJ2-5; D remains ambiguous. The CDR3 is 15 residues long. The germline CDR1 and CDR2 sequences are SGHTA and FQGNSA. Deletions cut 0 bases from V and 5 bases from J, with 13 bases between. Here the CDR3 reads CASSLARVSRETQYF. CDR3 coding DNA: TGTGCCAGCAGCTTAGCGCGAGTCAGCAGGGAGACCCAGTACTTC.

CDR3 in amino acids: CASSYSSGANYGYTF. CDR3 sequence (DNA): TGTGCCAGCAGTTACTCGAGTGGAGCTAACTATGGCTACACCTTC. V and J are TRBV6-5 and TRBJ1-2; D remains ambiguous. With 0 bases removed from V and 0 bases from J, the gap between germline ends came to 8 bases. The germline CDR1 and CDR2 sequences are MNHEY and SVGAGI. CDR3 size: 15 residues.

This chain connects TRBV5-1 to TRBJ2-3, with a possible D match to TRBD2 (6 bases). Trimming stripped 4 bases from V and 1 base from J, with 10 bases between. Germline V CDR1 and CDR2: SGHRS, YFSETQ. The CDR3 covers 14 residues. Here the CDR3 DNA reads TGCGCCAGCAGCCAGCCTAGCGGCACAGATACGCAGTATTTT. It specifies CASSQPSGTDTQYF.